This is a list of T cell receptor beta chains from one sample in a study of PD-1 blockade in classical Hodgkin lymphoma. The protocol was immunoSEQ multiplex PCR, while the TCRdb copy is restricted to in-frame clones and leaves out a portion. The sample lists some 31,000 clones, 94% seen once, with 2% to 2.5% in the top ten. The specimen sequenced was peripheral blood mononuclear cells (PBMCs). These receptors all stem from a human donor with classical Hodgkin lymphoma. CDR3s include the opening cysteine and the closing phenylalanine or tryptophan. Fields, in order: J gene, clone size, V gene, D gene, CDR3 DNA, CDR3 protein. The D gene is left open where the match is weak. Where a row states a size, it is once, few, many or the class of an expanded clone; other rows omit it.

J: TRBJ1-4
size: -
V: TRBV5-6
D: -
DNA: TGTGCCAGCAGCCCAATGCGGGGGAGTAATGAAAAACTGTTTTTT
CDR3: CASSPMRGSNEKLFF

J: TRBJ1-2
size: -
V: TRBV4-2
D: TRBD1
DNA: TGTGCCAGCAGCGAAGCCAACAGGGGGAATTTTGGCTACACCTTC
CDR3: CASSEANRGNFGYTF

J: TRBJ2-7
size: -
V: TRBV19
D: -
DNA: TGTGCCAGTAGTAACAGATGGGGCGCATCTTACGAGCAGTACTTC
CDR3: CASSNRWGASYEQYF

J: TRBJ1-2
size: few
V: TRBV4-3
D: -
DNA: TGCGCCAGCAGCCCGAAACGGGGGACCCAATCCAACTATGGCTACACCTTC
CDR3: CASSPKRGTQSNYGYTF

J: TRBJ2-1
size: -
V: TRBV11-3
D: -
DNA: TGTGCCAGCAGCCCAATCACGGTTGAGCAGTTCTTC
CDR3: CASSPITVEQFF

J: TRBJ2-7
size: -
V: TRBV29-1
D: -
DNA: TGCAGCGTTGAAGATGAGTCCTACGAGCAGTACTTC
CDR3: CSVEDESYEQYF

J: TRBJ2-7
size: -
V: TRBV2
D: TRBD2
DNA: TGTGCCAGCAGGGAGACTAGCGGGAGCCCCTACGAGCAGTACTTC
CDR3: CASRETSGSPYEQYF

J: TRBJ1-1
size: -
V: TRBV7-9
D: -
DNA: TGTGCCAGCAGACCACAGGGGAACACTGAAGCTTTCTTT
CDR3: CASRPQGNTEAFF

J: TRBJ2-5
size: -
V: TRBV7-6
D: -
DNA: TGTGCCAGCAGCTTAGTCGGAGAGACCCAGTACTTC
CDR3: CASSLVGETQYF

J: TRBJ2-7
size: -
V: TRBV6-5
D: -
DNA: TGTGCCAGCAGTCGGGACCACTCCTACGAGCAGTACTTC
CDR3: CASSRDHSYEQYF

J: TRBJ2-1
size: once
V: TRBV5-5
D: TRBD1
DNA: TGTGCCAGCAGCCTCCTATGGACAGGGGGCCCGAGCGGTGAGCAGTTCTTC
CDR3: CASSLLWTGGPSGEQFF

J: TRBJ2-3
size: -
V: TRBV27
D: TRBD2
DNA: TGTGCCAGCAGTTTCGTAGCGGGAGTAGCAGATACGCAGTATTTT
CDR3: CASSFVAGVADTQYF

J: TRBJ2-2
size: -
V: TRBV6-6
D: -
DNA: TGTGCCAGCAGTTACTGGGGCTCGACGAACACCGGGGAGCTGTTTTTT
CDR3: CASSYWGSTNTGELFF

J: TRBJ2-3
size: -
V: TRBV14
D: TRBD1
DNA: TGTGCCAGCAGCCAAGGGGGGACAGGGGCCCTAGATACGCAGTATTTT
CDR3: CASSQGGTGALDTQYF

J: TRBJ1-5
size: -
V: TRBV6-1
D: TRBD1
DNA: TGTGCCAGCAGTGCCGACAGGGGCCTCGTGGGCAATCAGCCCCAGCATTTT
CDR3: CASSADRGLVGNQPQHF

J: TRBJ1-1
size: -
V: TRBV7-2
D: -
DNA: TGTGCCAGCAGGTCAGGGCTCTTCACTGAAGCTTTCTTT
CDR3: CASRSGLFTEAFF

J: TRBJ2-7
size: -
V: TRBV19
D: -
DNA: TGTGCCAGTAGTGTCGACGGCTCCTACGAGCAGTACTTC
CDR3: CASSVDGSYEQYF

J: TRBJ2-7
size: -
V: TRBV5-1
D: -
DNA: TGCGCCAGCAGCTTGGCCGGTCAGACGCCCTACGAGCAGTACTTC
CDR3: CASSLAGQTPYEQYF

J: TRBJ2-1
size: -
V: TRBV5-6
D: -
DNA: TGTGCCAGCACCGCTCGGGGACTGGGGGATGAGCAGTTCTTC
CDR3: CASTARGLGDEQFF

J: TRBJ1-4
size: -
V: TRBV2
D: -
DNA: TGTGCCAGCAATGGGGAACGCTTTTCTAATGAAAAACTGTTTTTT
CDR3: CASNGERFSNEKLFF

J: TRBJ2-2
size: -
V: TRBV9
D: -
DNA: TGTGCCAGCAGCGTGACAGAAAAGAACACCGGGGAGCTGTTTTTT
CDR3: CASSVTEKNTGELFF

J: TRBJ1-6
size: -
V: TRBV5-1
D: -
DNA: TGCGCCAGCAGCTTGGCCGGGGCCTGGGATTCACCCCTCCACTTT
CDR3: CASSLAGAWDSPLHF

J: TRBJ2-5
size: -
V: TRBV9
D: TRBD1
DNA: TGTGCCAGCAGCCCTCGGACAGGGGGCGCATCCCAGTACTTC
CDR3: CASSPRTGGASQYF